Listed here are 24 T cell receptor beta chains from one sample, sequenced in a study of shared T cell receptors in the human thymus. TCRdb keeps only in-frame clones here, not all; method: immunoSEQ multiplex PCR. Of 700,000 to 750,000 clones detected, 75% to 90% appear once; the ten largest clones hold 0.0095% to 0.011%. These data also formed part of another study, on human thymus T cells.

The specimen was thymocytes. Receptors were obtained from a girl under three years old with a congenital heart defect.

This chain joins TRBV9 and TRBJ1-1; 7 positions match TRBD1. The junction had 6 bases not matched to a gene; V was cut back by 4 bases and J by 0 bases. This CDR3 has 15 amino acids. The germline V gene has CDR1 SGDLS and CDR2 YYNGEE. CDR3 protein: CASSPRGQLNTEAFF. The CDR3 DNA reads TGTGCCAGCAGCCCCAGGGGACAGTTGAACACTGAAGCTTTCTTT.

CDR3: CASSQPGQGGNQPQHF. DNA of the CDR3: TGTGCCAGCAGCCAACCGGGACAGGGCGGCAATCAGCCCCAGCATTTT. This chain connects TRBV5-8 to TRBJ1-5, with 9 bases lining up with TRBD1. V lost 4 bases, J lost 2 bases, and 7 bases stayed unmatched. Germline lookup yields CDR1 SGHTS and CDR2 YDEGEE. CDR3 length: 16 residues.

The chain links TRBV12-5 to TRBJ1-2; possibly TRBD1 for D (6 bases). V lost 1 base, J lost 7 bases, and 22 bases lay in between. The CDR3 runs to 17 residues. The germline V gene encodes CDR1 LGHNT and CDR2 FRNRAP. The CDR3 region has the DNA TGTGCTAGTGGTTTGGAGATCTCCCAACGGGGGGCTGGTGGCTACACCTTC. Its protein product is CASGLEISQRGAGGYTF.

V usage is TRBV7-9 and J usage is TRBJ2-5, with a tentative D call TRBD2 (6 bases). V was trimmed by 1 base and J by 4 bases, leaving 13 bases between them. The CDR3 is 15 residues long. Germline V gives CDR1 SEHNR, CDR2 FQNEAQ (reference sequence). CDR3 region: CASSLDPWGVETQYF. For the CDR3, the DNA is TGTGCCAGCAGCTTAGACCCCTGGGGGGTAGAGACCCAGTACTTC.

Only a few counts were recorded for this clone. The chain combines TRBV28 with TRBJ2-7; D unclear. The CDR3 is made up of 9 amino acids. Trimming took off 6 bases at V and 12 bases at J, with 9 bases between the two ends. Germline lookup yields CDR1 MDHEN and CDR2 SYDVKM. CDR3 sequence: CASRASGYF. In nucleotides, the CDR3 is TGTGCCAGCAGGGCAAGTGGGTACTTC.

This CDR3 is CASSLGQGSGNTIYF. The CDR3 DNA reads as TGTGCCAGCAGCTTAGGCCAGGGATCTGGAAACACCATATATTTT. The rearrangement links TRBV7-9 to TRBJ1-3, with D tentatively TRBD1 (5 bases). This CDR3 is built from 15 residues. The germline V gene has CDR1 SEHNR and CDR2 FQNEAQ (reference sequence). The germline V and J ends were trimmed by 1 base and 1 base, with 8 bases remaining between them.

This chain links TRBV18 with TRBJ2-5; no reliable D call. Looked up from germline, CDR1 is KGHSH and CDR2 is LQKENI. The CDR3 is made up of 15 amino acids. Trimming left V 6 bases short and J 0 bases short, with 14 bases between. The CDR3 loop reads CASSPSPQNQETQYF. The CDR3 bases are TGTGCCAGCTCCCCGTCGCCCCAGAACCAAGAGACCCAGTACTTC.

The chain carries TRBV4-3 and TRBJ1-1; D gene unclear. Trimming took off 1 base at V and 0 bases at J, with 9 bases between the two ends. This CDR3 region has 15 residues. Germline V gene lookup returns CDR1 LGHNA and CDR2 YSLEER. CDR3 amino acids: CASSQGRGMNTEAFF. DNA of the CDR3: TGCGCCAGCAGCCAAGGACGGGGAATGAACACTGAAGCTTTCTTT.

The chain carries TRBV7-2 and TRBJ1-1; D may be TRBD1 (6 bases). This CDR3 spans 16 amino acids. Germline assignment: CDR1 SGHTA and CDR2 FQGNSA. The germline V and J ends were trimmed by 2 bases and 5 bases, with 18 bases remaining between them. CDR3 in DNA: TGTGCCAGCAGCTTATACAAGGTAAATCAGGGGACTGAAGCTTTCTTT. Translation: CASSLYKVNQGTEAFF.

This chain joins TRBV29-1 and TRBJ2-1; 9 bases are shared with TRBD1. The CDR3 runs 14 residues. Germline V gene sequence: CDR1 SQVTM, CDR2 ANQGSEA. The J segment lost 3 bases and the V segment lost 6 bases, leaving 6 bases of the junction unmatched. The CDR3 nucleotides are TGCAGCGTGTACAGGGGGCTTCGCTACAATGAGCAGTTCTTC. This sequence encodes CSVYRGLRYNEQFF.

J is TRBJ2-4 and V is TRBV5-6; weak D call: TRBD2 (5 bases). Germline CDR1 is SGHDT and CDR2 is YYEEEE. This CDR3 spans 15 amino acids. The ends were cut back, 4 bases at V and 0 bases at J, with 11 bases in the middle. CDR3 residues: CASSRLFRAKNIQYF. For the CDR3, the DNA is TGTGCCAGCAGCCGACTATTCCGAGCCAAAAACATTCAGTACTTC.

The rearrangement links TRBV28 to TRBJ2-7; 10 bases are shared with TRBD1. Per germline, CDR1 MDHEN and CDR2 SYDVKM. This CDR3 has 17 amino acids. Germline trimming cut 5 bases from V and 3 bases from J; bases unmatched to any gene: 13. CDR3 bases: TGTGCCAGCAGTCCCGTCATGGGGGACAGGGGTCTCTACGAGCAGTACTTC. Protein product: CASSPVMGDRGLYEQYF.

The J gene is TRBJ2-7, the V gene TRBV6-1; a possible D gene is TRBD2 (7 bases). Germline V lookup: CDR1 MNHNS, CDR2 SASEGT. CDR3 length: 19 amino acids. Trimming left V 3 bases short and J 3 bases short, with 27 bases between. The CDR3 bases are TGTGCCAGCAGTGACACCCGGGACATAACCCGGAGCGGGGACTACGAGCAGTACTTC. Translation: CASSDTRDITRSGDYEQYF.

V usage is TRBV11-2 and J usage is TRBJ2-2; weak D call: TRBD1 (6 bases). V gave up 1 base and J gave up 3 bases, with 9 bases separating them. The CDR3 totals 15 residues. CDR1 and CDR2 (germline): SGHAT, FQNNGV. The chain's CDR3 is CASSLGDTDTGELFF. CDR3 DNA sequence: TGTGCCAGCAGCTTAGGGGACACCGACACCGGGGAGCTGTTTTTT.

The chain couples TRBV4-1 to TRBJ2-7, with a weak D call TRBD1 (5 bases). V was shortened by 2 bases and J by 5 bases, with 13 bases between the two germline ends. The CDR3 loop spans 14 amino acids. Looked up from germline, CDR1 is MGHRA and CDR2 is YSYEKL. The CDR3 region has the DNA TGCGCCAGCAGCCAAAATCGGCGACAGAACGAGCAGTACTTC. Encoded protein: CASSQNRRQNEQYF.

The chain employs TRBV7-9 and TRBJ1-2; D gene unclear. Deletions cut 1 base from V and 6 bases from J, with 18 bases between. The V gene's germline CDR1 is SEHNR and CDR2 FQNEAQ (reference sequence). CDR3 length: 16 amino acids. CDR3 residues: CASSLGGLLDWDGYTF. The CDR3 nucleotides are TGTGCCAGCAGCTTAGGAGGCTTACTGGATTGGGATGGCTACACCTTC.

The chain links TRBV7-8 to TRBJ2-7; D unclear. V lost 2 bases and J lost 5, with 22 bases in between. This CDR3 is built from 17 residues. Germline CDR1 SGHVS, CDR2 FQNEAQ. CDR3 bases: TGTGCCAGCAGCTTATTCCGGGTAACAAACTGGTGTGACGAGCAGTACTTC. Translated: CASSLFRVTNWCDEQYF.

The gene calls are TRBV14 and TRBJ1-2; 7 bases match TRBD1. CDR3 length: 13 residues. Losses at the gene ends were 6 bases for V and 4 bases for J; bases not matched to a gene: 5. Per germline, CDR1 SGHDN and CDR2 FVKESK. The CDR3, as DNA: TGTGCCAGCAGAAGCCGACAGGGCTATGGCTACACCTTC. It yields the protein CASRSRQGYGYTF.

The CDR3 sequence: CASSLSNREKAFF. CDR3 coding DNA: TGTGCCAGCAGTTTAAGTAACCGGGAAAAAGCTTTCTTT. The genes are TRBV27 and TRBJ1-1; no clear D. The ends were cut back, 2 bases at V and 9 bases at J, with 13 bases in the middle. Germline CDR1 MNHEY, CDR2 SMNVEV (reference sequence). CDR3 size: 13 residues.

The genes are TRBV4-1 and TRBJ1-6, with a possible D match to TRBD1 (6 bases). This CDR3 is built from 19 residues. V lost 8 bases and J lost 0, with 23 bases in between. CDR1 is MGHRA, CDR2 YSYEKL, per germline. Here the CDR3 reads CASRARLRGNSSYNSPLHF. CDR3 sequence (DNA): TGCGCCAGCCGCGCCCGACTCAGGGGAAATAGCTCCTATAATTCACCCCTCCACTTT.

The J gene is TRBJ2-7, the V gene TRBV19; 9 bases are a match to TRBD1. The V gene's germline CDR1 is LNHDA and CDR2 SQIVND (reference sequence). This CDR3 region has 17 residues. V was pared by 3 bases and J by 3 bases, with 12 bases of the junction left unmatched. The CDR3: CASSMTGGSWSGYEQYF. The CDR3 DNA is TGTGCCAGTAGTATGACAGGGGGATCCTGGAGCGGCTACGAGCAGTACTTC.

The chain employs TRBV11-3 and TRBJ2-1; 8 nucleotides align to TRBD2. The V segment lost 3 bases and the J segment 4 bases; nucleotides outside the gene matches: 5. Germline loops: CDR1 SGHNT, CDR2 YENEEA. The CDR3 is made up of 15 amino acids. CDR3 coding DNA: TGTGCCAGCAGCTTTGAGGCGGGGGGTTACAATGAGCAGTTCTTC. Protein: CASSFEAGGYNEQFF.

The rearrangement links TRBV19 to TRBJ2-3, with D possibly TRBD1 on 7 matching bases. This CDR3 has 16 amino acids. The germline V gene encodes CDR1 LNHDA and CDR2 SQIVND (reference sequence). Trimming shortened V by 4 bases and J by 4 bases, and 18 bases separated the two germline ends. CDR3 in DNA: TGTGCCAGTAGTAAACTGGACAGGCGGGGTGCAGATACGCAGTATTTT. Encoded protein: CASSKLDRRGADTQYF.

The J gene is TRBJ1-3, the V gene TRBV7-6; no reliable D call. CDR1 and CDR2 (germline): SGHVS, FNYEAQ. This CDR3 spans 13 amino acids. Between the trimmed V and J ends, which lost 2 bases and 4 bases, there was a span of 6 bases. The chain's CDR3 is CASSLRPGNTIYF. The CDR3 DNA reads as TGTGCCAGCAGCTTACGTCCGGGAAACACCATATATTTT.